One and the same sample provided the 14 T cell receptor beta chains below, sequenced in a study of CD8+ T cells in alopecia areata. Treatment of the sample: oral pan-JAK inhibitor, 5-10 mg twice daily. The authors extracted RNA and reverse transcribed it into cDNA as the sequencing template. Produced via immunoSEQ multiplex PCR; TCRdb's table is partial and in-frame only. Altogether about 190,000 clones are present, roughly three fifths being singletons, with the ten largest covering approximately 0.63%. The sequenced sample was CD4+ T cells sorted from blood, obtained at week 4, from a patient treated with tofacitinib. These receptor sequences come from a human donor with alopecia areata.

This clone is a singleton in its sample. J is TRBJ2-3 and V is TRBV5-1; D perhaps matches TRBD2 (5 bases). The germline CDR1 and CDR2 sequences are SGHRS and YFSETQ. The CDR3 spans 13 residues. Trimming left V 0 bases short and J 5 bases short, with 7 bases between. The CDR3 nucleotides are TGCGCCAGCAGCTTGGAAAGCGGAGATACGCAGTATTTT. It codes for CASSLESGDTQYF.

This chain joins TRBV30 and TRBJ2-7, with unresolved D. The CDR3 runs 12 residues. The ends were cut back, 3 bases at V and 1 base at J, with 7 bases in the middle. Looked up from germline, CDR1 is GTSNPN and CDR2 is SVGIG (reference sequence). CDR3 in DNA: TGTGCCTGGAGGGGGATATCCTACGAGCAGTACTTC. It translates to CAWRGISYEQYF.

The V and J genes are TRBV25-1 and TRBJ1-1; TRBD1 matches at 7 bases. V lost 5 bases, J lost 4 bases, and 4 bases stayed unmatched. CDR3 length equals 13 residues. The germline gives CDR1 MGHDK, CDR2 SYGVNS. This CDR3 reads CASSRQGSTEAFF. Written as DNA, the CDR3 is TGTGCCAGCAGTAGACAGGGCAGCACTGAAGCTTTCTTT.

The CDR3 is CASSSALAGSYEQYF. The CDR3 bases are TGTGCCAGCAGTTCCGCACTAGCGGGGTCCTACGAGCAGTACTTC. The chain uses TRBV28 and TRBJ2-7; TRBD2 matches 10 bases. CDR1 and CDR2 from the germline V gene are MDHEN and SYDVKM. This CDR3 is 15 amino acids long. The V and J ends lost 4 bases and 1 base, in that order; junction bases with no gene match: 4.

The V gene is TRBV10-3, the J gene TRBJ2-7; D gene unclear. V shed 3 bases and J shed 0 bases, with 3 bases lying between them. Looked up from germline, CDR1 is ENHRY and CDR2 is SYGVKD. CDR3 size: 12 residues. In DNA, the CDR3 is TGTGCCATCAGTGACAGCTCCTACGAGCAGTACTTC. Residues: CAISDSSYEQYF.

The chain links TRBV29-1 to TRBJ2-2; D is perhaps TRBD2 (5 bases). Germline V lookup: CDR1 SQVTM, CDR2 ANQGSEA. This CDR3 comprises 14 residues. Trimming pared 4 bases from V and 1 base from J, leaving 10 bases between. For the CDR3, the DNA is TGCAGCGTTGGAGTAGCGCTGAACACCGGGGAGCTGTTTTTT. Its protein is CSVGVALNTGELFF.

The chain has TRBV6-5 and TRBJ1-5; TRBD1 is a possible D gene (5 bases). This CDR3 region has 16 residues. The germline V gene encodes CDR1 MNHEY and CDR2 SVGAGI. V lost 4 bases and J 6 bases, leaving 19 bases between the germline ends. As DNA, the CDR3 is TGTGCCAGCAGTTCTTATAGGCAGGGAGAAGGTCAGCCCCAGCATTTT. This translates into CASSSYRQGEGQPQHF.

This chain links TRBV6-6 with TRBJ2-5; D call uncertain. This CDR3 contains 14 residues. V dropped 6 bases and J dropped 7 bases, with 18 bases sitting between them. The germline V gene has CDR1 MNHNY and CDR2 SVGAGI (reference sequence). In DNA, the CDR3 is TGTGCCAGCAGACCAGCAAGTGGGATTGGGACCCAGTACTTC. Residues: CASRPASGIGTQYF.

The rearrangement joins TRBV4-1 to TRBJ1-5; D unresolved. CDR1 and CDR2 (germline): MGHRA, YSYEKL. Trimming cost V 1 base and J 5 bases, with 12 bases left between them. CDR3 size: 15 residues. CDR3 residues: CASSQAPTEYQPQHF. The CDR3 DNA follows: TGCGCCAGCAGCCAAGCCCCGACGGAGTATCAGCCCCAGCATTTT.

V and J are TRBV27 and TRBJ2-4; D remains ambiguous. The CDR3 length is 16 residues. V lost 6 bases to trimming and J lost 0 bases, with 15 bases between them. The germline gives CDR1 MNHEY, CDR2 SMNVEV (reference sequence). CDR3 bases: TGTGCCAGCAGCCAACGGGTAGACTTAGCCAAAAACATTCAGTACTTC. Translating it yields CASSQRVDLAKNIQYF.

The chain employs TRBV7-2 and TRBJ1-5; D is unresolved. The length of the CDR3 is 12 residues. Germline loops: CDR1 SGHTA, CDR2 FQGNSA. V was pared by 5 bases and J by 4 bases, with 6 bases between. The CDR3 loop is CASSDYNQPQHF. For the CDR3, the DNA is TGTGCCAGCAGCGACTATAATCAGCCCCAGCATTTT.

This clone was counted a few times. The rearrangement uses TRBV2 and TRBJ2-7; D not resolved. The V gene's germline CDR1 is SNHLY and CDR2 FYNNEI. There are 12 residues in the CDR3. V lost 2 bases and J lost 7, with 9 bases in between. CDR3 in amino acids: CASSERTLEQYF. The DNA for the CDR3 is TGTGCCAGCAGTGAAAGGACGCTAGAGCAGTACTTC. The whole variable domain, filled in from reference TRBV2 and TRBJ2-7, reads EPEVTQTPSHQVTQMGQEVILRCVPISNHLYFYWYRQILGQKVEFLVSFYNNEISEKSEIFDDQFSVERPDGSNFTLKIRSTKLEDSAMYFCASSERTLEQYFGPGTRLTVT.

V gene TRBV30 combines with J gene TRBJ1-2; D is perhaps TRBD1 (6 bases). CDR1 GTSNPN and CDR2 SVGIG come from the germline V gene (reference sequence). The V end lost 0 bases, the J end lost 4 bases, and 18 bases lay between the germline ends. The CDR3 covers 16 residues. The CDR3 loop is CAWSVLPGGRSYGYTF. CDR3 in DNA: TGTGCCTGGAGTGTACTCCCCGGGGGGCGAAGCTATGGCTACACCTTC.

The chain joins TRBV30 to TRBJ1-1; D not resolved. The CDR3 length is 10 residues. Between the trimmed V and J ends, which lost 3 bases and 1 base, there was a span of 0 bases. The germline gives CDR1 GTSNPN, CDR2 SVGIG (reference sequence). The CDR3 is CAWRNTEAFF. As DNA, the CDR3 is TGTGCCTGGAGGAACACTGAAGCTTTCTTT.